This entry lists 9 T cell receptor beta chains sequenced from one sample in a study of T cell responses to AZD1222 COVID-19 vaccine. Produced via immunoSEQ multiplex PCR; TCRdb's table is partial and in-frame only. The data contain 95,000 to 100,000 clones, roughly 87% of them seen just once; the ten biggest clones take up about 1.5%. Specimen: peripheral blood, collected on day 0 of AZD1222 vaccination. All receptors come from an adult in good health.

The chain combines TRBV2 with TRBJ1-1, with D possibly being TRBD1 (5 bases). The germline V gene encodes CDR1 SNHLY and CDR2 FYNNEI. This CDR3 region has 13 residues. The germline V and J ends were trimmed by 2 bases and 5 bases, with 9 bases remaining between them. The DNA for the CDR3 is TGTGCCAGCAGTGAAATTCGGGGGACTGAAGCTTTCTTT. Translation: CASSEIRGTEAFF.

V gene TRBV5-1 combines with J gene TRBJ2-7, with 11 bases lining up with TRBD2. This CDR3 spans 16 amino acids. V lost 3 bases to trimming and J lost 2 bases; unmatched junction nucleotides: 7. Germline assignment: CDR1 SGHRS and CDR2 YFSETQ. CDR3 DNA sequence: TGCGCCAGCAGCTCGGCCGGGACTAGCGGCGCCTACGAGCAGTACTTC. This encodes CASSSAGTSGAYEQYF.

CDR3 sequence (DNA): TGTGCCAGCAGCCCCGGGACTGGCTACGAGCAGTACTTC. This codes for CASSPGTGYEQYF. The V call is TRBV7-3, the J call TRBJ2-7, with TRBD2 as a possible D gene (6 bases). From germline, CDR1 is SGHTA and CDR2 FQGTGA. There are 13 residues in the CDR3. Trimming cost V 5 bases and J 3 bases, with 11 bases left between them. The full variable domain, completed using reference TRBV7-3 and TRBJ2-7, is GAGVSQTPSNKVTEKGKYVELRCDPISGHTALYWYRQSLGQGPEFLIYFQGTGAADDSGLPNDRFFAVRPEGSVSTLKIQRTERGDSAVYLCASSPGTGYEQYFGPGTRLTVT.

In its sample, this clone was seen a few times. The chain couples TRBV23-1 to TRBJ1-1; D not certain. TRBV23-1 is annotated as an ORF whose role is uncertain. The CDR3 is 15 amino acids. Trimming shortened V by 0 bases and J by 1 base, and 9 bases separated the two germline ends. The CDR3 DNA reads TGCGCCAGCAGTCAATCTTCGGGCACGAACACTGAAGCTTTCTTT. Translated, it gives CASSQSSGTNTEAFF.

The chain has TRBV5-6 and TRBJ2-6; no firm D call. Per the germline V gene, CDR1 is SGHDT and CDR2 is YYEEEE. Trimming removed 7 bases from V and 0 bases from J, with 5 bases in between. The CDR3 length is 13 residues. The CDR3 here is CASGNSGANVLTF. As DNA, the CDR3 is TGTGCCAGCGGTAACTCTGGGGCCAACGTCCTGACTTTC.

The J gene is TRBJ2-7, the V gene TRBV6-5; TRBD1 matches at 9 bases. Losses at the gene ends were 8 bases for V and 3 bases for J; bases not matched to a gene: 5. Germline V CDR1 and CDR2: MNHEY, SVGAGI. The CDR3 loop spans 13 amino acids. The CDR3 region is CASGTGRDYEQYF. In DNA form, the CDR3 reads TGTGCCAGCGGGACAGGGAGGGACTACGAGCAGTACTTC.

This sequence joins TRBV9 and TRBJ1-2, with a possible D match to TRBD1 (6 bases). V lost 3 bases to trimming and J lost 4 bases, with 16 bases between them. There are 15 residues in the CDR3. The germline gives CDR1 SGDLS, CDR2 YYNGEE. The CDR3 spells CASSARTGSSYGYTF. CDR3 nucleotide sequence: TGTGCCAGCAGCGCCCGTACAGGGTCCAGCTATGGCTACACCTTC. The full variable domain, rest sourced from reference TRBV9 and TRBJ1-2, is DSGVTQTPKHLITATGQRVTLRCSPRSGDLSVYWYQQSLDQGLQFLIQYYNGEERAKGNILERFSAQQFPDLHSELNLSSLELGDSALYFCASSARTGSSYGYTFGSGTRLTVV.

This chain uses TRBV6-5 with TRBJ2-7, with TRBD1 matching 7 bases. V shed 0 bases, J shed 2 bases, and the junction held 7 bases outside the gene matches. The CDR3 contains 16 residues. Per germline, CDR1 MNHEY and CDR2 SVGAGI. CDR3 sequence (DNA): TGTGCCAGCAGTTACTCGACAGCAGGGGGAACCTACGAGCAGTACTTC. It codes for CASSYSTAGGTYEQYF.

The chain recombines TRBV29-1 with TRBJ1-1, with D hard to call. The germline gives CDR1 SQVTM, CDR2 ANQGSEA. This CDR3 has 12 residues. V lost 7 bases and J 8 bases, leaving 17 bases between the germline ends. The CDR3 loop is CSAEEQRMEAFF. DNA for the CDR3: TGCAGCGCTGAGGAACAGCGAATGGAAGCTTTCTTT.